These 6 T cell receptor beta chains originate from one sample sequenced in a study of T-cell reconstitution after alpha-beta-depleted transplantation in children. During its preparation, the TCRbeta library received unique molecular identifiers. TCRdb called the PCR reads again in MiXCR, with one record for every CDR3 protein. The sample consists of some 490,000 distinct CDR3 sequences, about 12% of them appearing once. This specimen consisted of PBMCs from the stem cell graft donor, obtained from the stem cell graft. These receptors originate from a human donor who donated a stem cell graft to a child with combined immunodeficiency.

This clonotype occurred a few times. The chain recombines TRBV9 with TRBJ1-6; 10 bases agree with TRBD1. V shed 4 bases and J 12 bases; nucleotides not matched to a gene: 4. Germline V gives CDR1 SGDLS, CDR2 YYNGEE. This CDR3 has 13 amino acids. The CDR3 spells CASSPGTGVPLHF. DNA of the CDR3: TGTGCCAGCAGCCCCGGGACAGGGGTACCCCTCCACTTT.

The sample holds many counts of this clonotype. The rearrangement joins TRBV28 to TRBJ2-1; perhaps TRBD1 as D (5 bases). This CDR3 is 15 amino acids long. Germline CDR1 MDHEN, CDR2 SYDVKM. Trimming took off 6 bases at V and 5 bases at J, with 17 bases between the two ends. The CDR3 spells CASSRQGAGNNEQFF. CDR3 DNA sequence: TGTGCCAGCAGCCGTCAGGGCGCAGGGAACAATGAGCAGTTCTTC.

The table lists this clonotype with a few counts. The V gene is TRBV15, the J gene TRBJ2-3; 10 bases line up with TRBD1. The ends lost 3 bases at V and 3 bases at J; junction bases unmatched: 3. The CDR3 length is 15 residues. The V gene's germline CDR1 is LNHNV and CDR2 YYDKDF (reference sequence). CDR3 loop: CATSSLGQGTDTQYF. As DNA, the CDR3 is TGTGCCACCAGCAGTCTGGGACAGGGGACAGATACGCAGTATTTT.

The chain uses TRBV28 and TRBJ2-1, with TRBD1 matching 11 bases. There are 16 residues in the CDR3. J gave up 4 bases and V 5 bases, and 7 bases lay outside the gene matches. Looked up from germline, CDR1 is MDHEN and CDR2 is SYDVKM. CDR3 DNA sequence: TGTGCCAGCAGTCTACCGGGACAGGGGGGTTACAATGAGCAGTTCTTC. It is translated as CASSLPGQGGYNEQFF.

V gene TRBV2 combines with J gene TRBJ1-4, with no clear D. V dropped 5 bases and J dropped 6 bases, with 13 bases sitting between them. The V gene's germline CDR1 is SNHLY and CDR2 FYNNEI. The CDR3 is 14 residues long. The CDR3 protein is CASSRSALDEKLFF. CDR3 sequence (DNA): TGTGCCAGCAGTAGATCAGCCTTAGATGAAAAACTGTTTTTT.

This clonotype was picked up one time. The gene calls are TRBV28 and TRBJ2-7; 7 bases are shared with TRBD1. CDR3 length: 13 residues. V lost 10 bases, J lost 6 bases, and 12 bases stayed unmatched. Per the germline V gene, CDR1 is MDHEN and CDR2 is SYDVKM. This CDR3 is CANPTGRRGEQYF. Written as DNA, the CDR3 is TGTGCCAATCCGACAGGGCGCAGGGGCGAGCAGTACTTC. Together with reference TRBV28 and TRBJ2-7, the CDR3 gives the full variable domain: DVKVTQSSRYLVKRTGEKVFLECVQDMDHENMFWYRQDPGLGLRLIYFSYDVKMKEKGDIPEGYSVSREKKERFSLILESASTNQTSMYLCANPTGRRGEQYFGPGTRLTVT.